These 2 T cell receptor beta chains originate from one sample sequenced in a study of control samples from healthy donors and cancer patients. Using immunoSEQ multiplex PCR, the repertoire was profiled, and TCRdb retains in-frame clones only, with some absent. This table holds about 18,000 clones, about 86% found once. The sample was PBMCs. These receptor sequences come from a woman in her sixties or seventies with colorectal cancer.

As concerns this clone: Other DNA sequences of this sample code for an identical CDR3. The CDR3 loop reads CAIRTGGSYEQYF. In nucleotides, the CDR3 is TGTGCCATCCGGACAGGGGGATCCTACGAGCAGTACTTC. The rearrangement links TRBV10-3 to TRBJ2-7; 10 bases match TRBD1. CDR3 length: 13 amino acids. J gave up 1 base and V 8 bases, and 2 bases lay outside the gene matches. CDR1 and CDR2 from the germline V gene are ENHRY and SYGVKD.

The rearrangement links TRBV27 to TRBJ1-1, with D perhaps TRBD1 (6 bases). Trimming stripped 2 bases from V and 8 bases from J, with 9 bases between. Per germline, CDR1 MNHEY and CDR2 SMNVEV (reference sequence). The CDR3 is 12 residues long. The DNA of the CDR3 is TGTGCCAGCAGTTTAGGGGGGCGGGAAGCTTTCTTT. It specifies CASSLGGREAFF.